The source of this TCR beta chain is a study of esophageal squamous cell carcinoma under preoperative chemotherapy. Overall study: Samples included peripheral blood T cells as well as tumor-infiltrating lymphocytes.

Specified time point: before preoperative PTX-NDP chemotherapy. TCRdb used MiXCR to reprocess the PCR reads, holding one entry per CDR3 protein. Found here are tens of thousands of distinct CDR3 sequences, roughly 52% of them singletons; the top ten hold about 12%. Note on this clonotype: At one end the junction does not follow the germline gene, possibly because of a read error.

The CDR3 is made up of 14 amino acids. Looked up from germline, CDR1 is SGHVS and CDR2 is FQNEAQ. Sample collection occurred from a patient given preoperative chemotherapy. This TCR derives from a human donor with esophageal squamous cell carcinoma. The donor label of this sample is uncertain. The chain carries TRBV7-8 and TRBJ2-3; a weak D match, TRBD2 (6 bases). The last part of the DNA fits TRBJ2-7 better; the J call may be wrong. The CDR3 DNA is TGTCCCAGCACCTTGCTGGGAGGCCAAAATATGCAGTACTTC. Translating it yields CPSTLLGGQNMQYF.